A single sample gave rise to the 10 T cell receptor beta chains below, sequenced in a study of T cells after yellow fever vaccination. MiXCR, run by TCRdb on the 5' RACE reads, gives a single entry per CDR3 protein. The table shows 320,000 or so distinct CDR3 sequences, with roughly 8.6% occurring only once. This specimen was PBMCs, taken about 41 days after the first yellow fever vaccination. These receptors were obtained from a young man who received the YFV17D yellow fever vaccine.

The chain carries TRBV29-1 and TRBJ2-5, with D unresolved. This CDR3 contains 15 residues. Trimming left V 5 bases short and J 3 bases short, with 19 bases between. The germline V gene has CDR1 SQVTM and CDR2 ANQGSEA. This CDR3 reads CSVIQRLKAEETQYF. The CDR3 region has the DNA TGCAGCGTTATACAGCGACTCAAGGCCGAAGAGACCCAGTACTTC.

The V and J genes are TRBV6-1 and TRBJ1-1, with TRBD1 as a possible D gene (6 bases). CDR1 and CDR2 (germline): MNHNS, SASEGT. This CDR3 contains 14 residues. The germline V and J ends were trimmed by 2 bases and 4 bases, with 11 bases remaining between them. For the CDR3, the DNA is TGTGCCAGCAGTGAACAGGGGTCGGGCACTGAAGCTTTCTTT. Protein: CASSEQGSGTEAFF.

This clonotype was seen ten or more times. This chain connects TRBV12-3 or TRBV12-4 to TRBJ2-7, with D perhaps TRBD1 (6 bases). The CDR3 consists of 12 residues. In nucleotides, the CDR3 is TGTGCTTCGGGACAATTCTCCTACGAGCAGTACTTC. Amino acid sequence: CASGQFSYEQYF.

The rearrangement links TRBV20-1 to TRBJ2-1, with D possibly being TRBD2 (5 bases). This CDR3 comprises 16 residues. Germline V gene sequence: CDR1 DFQATT, CDR2 SNEGSKA (reference sequence). V was clipped by 7 bases and J by 4 bases, with 23 bases between them. The CDR3 DNA reads TGCAGTGGCATAAGCCCGGACTTTTTGAATTACAATGAGCAGTTCTTC. As protein: CSGISPDFLNYNEQFF.

This clonotype was seen a handful of times. This sequence joins TRBV20-1 and TRBJ2-1; no reliable D call. Deletions cut 3 bases from V and 0 bases from J, with 21 bases between. The CDR3 loop spans 18 amino acids. Germline V gene lookup returns CDR1 DFQATT and CDR2 SNEGSKA (reference sequence). CDR3 sequence reads: CSARARDLGLGSYNEQFF. CDR3 nucleotide sequence: TGCAGTGCTAGGGCCCGAGACCTCGGCCTAGGCTCCTACAATGAGCAGTTCTTC.

In its sample, this clonotype was seen a few times. The genes are TRBV11-2 and TRBJ2-2; TRBD2 matches 10 bases. Germline CDR1 and CDR2: SGHAT and FQNNGV. Trimming removed 5 bases from V and 7 bases from J; junction bases left unmatched: 10. The CDR3 spans 16 residues. For the CDR3, the DNA is TGTGCCAGCAGCCGGTCACTAGCGGGGACAGACGGGGAGCTGTTTTTT. This encodes CASSRSLAGTDGELFF.

Only a few counts were recorded for this clonotype. The chain links TRBV7-6 to TRBJ2-2; TRBD2 matches at 9 bases. Trimming cost V 4 bases and J 6 bases; bases outside gene matches: 9. From germline, CDR1 is SGHVS and CDR2 FNYEAQ. The CDR3 is made up of 16 amino acids. The CDR3 DNA reads TGTGCCAGCAGCTCAGGCTGGCGGGGGGGCTCCGGGGAGCTGTTTTTT. Translated: CASSSGWRGGSGELFF.

This clonotype came up a few times. The chain joins TRBV7-6 to TRBJ2-3; 10 bases map to TRBD2. The CDR3 runs 17 residues. Germline values: CDR1 SGHVS, CDR2 FNYEAQ. The V segment lost 5 bases and the J segment 4 bases; nucleotides outside the gene matches: 12. CDR3 residues: CASSNRSGLASADTQYF. CDR3 sequence (DNA): TGTGCCAGCAGCAATCGTTCGGGACTAGCGTCGGCAGATACGCAGTATTTT.

In its sample, this clonotype was seen a few times. The rearrangement joins TRBV27 to TRBJ1-2; TRBD1 might be the D (6 bases). Germline V gene data show CDR1 as MNHEY and CDR2 as SMNVEV (reference sequence). The length of the CDR3 is 14 residues. Trimming took off 0 bases at V and 10 bases at J, with 15 bases between the two ends. This CDR3 is CASSLSAGGDFYTF. In nucleotides, the CDR3 is TGTGCCAGCAGTTTATCGGCCGGGGGCGACTTCTACACCTTC.

This clonotype was seen more than once but under ten times. This chain uses TRBV12-3 or TRBV12-4 with TRBJ2-1; 7 nucleotides line up with TRBD2. The V segment lost 4 bases and the J segment 4 bases; nucleotides outside the gene matches: 7. This CDR3 contains 15 residues. CDR3 nucleotide sequence: TGTGCCAGCAGTTCAGGCGGGGGACCTTACAATGAGCAGTTCTTC. It translates to CASSSGGGPYNEQFF.